This T cell receptor (beta chain) stems from a study of shared clonotypes between healthy human individuals. This clone came up once. Its target is not known. Memory CD4+ cells were the fraction left after CD45RA+ naive selection. The sorted-subset replicate PCRs were given about 210 ng DNA, which is about 30,000 T cell genomes. Measured with immunoSEQ multiplex PCR; TCRdb has only the in-frame clones, and not every one. The sample records 1.6 million or so clones, around 97% being singletons. The study, taken as a whole, reports: It was expected that sequencing depth would affect clonotype sharing among donors.

Germline loops: CDR1 MNHNS, CDR2 SASEGT. V was pared by 6 bases and J by 4 bases, with 9 bases between. CDR3 size: 13 residues. The TCR sequence derives from a man younger than 45 in good health. V gene TRBV6-1 combines with J gene TRBJ1-4, with unresolved D. The sample consisted of naive CD4+ T cells sorted from blood. Subset here: CD45RA+ positively selected. CDR3 coding DNA: TGTGCCAGCAGCGGGAGTAATAATGAAAAACTGTTTTTT. Translating gives CASSGSNNEKLFF.